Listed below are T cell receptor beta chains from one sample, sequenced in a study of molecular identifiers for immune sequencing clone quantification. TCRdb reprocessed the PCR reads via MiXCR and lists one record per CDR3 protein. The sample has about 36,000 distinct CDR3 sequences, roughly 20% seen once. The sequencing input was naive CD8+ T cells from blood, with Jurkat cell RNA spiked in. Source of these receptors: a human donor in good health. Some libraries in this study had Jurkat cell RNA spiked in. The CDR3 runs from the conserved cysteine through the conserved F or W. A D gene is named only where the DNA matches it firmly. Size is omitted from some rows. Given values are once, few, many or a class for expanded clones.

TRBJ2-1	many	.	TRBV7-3	TGTGCCAGCAGCTGGACTGCCAGCTCCTACAATGAGCAGTTCTTC	CASSWTASSYNEQFF
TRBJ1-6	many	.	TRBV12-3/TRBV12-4	TGTGCCAGCAGTTTTTCCCTCAGTCACCTCCACTTT	CASSFSLSHLHF
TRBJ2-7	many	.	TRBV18	TGTGCCAGCTCACCCGGGGGGCTAGTATCCCCCTACGAGCAGTACTTC	CASSPGGLVSPYEQYF
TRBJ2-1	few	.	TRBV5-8	TGTGCCAGCAGCTGGAGGGGTCACAATGAGCAGTTCTTC	CASSWRGHNEQFF
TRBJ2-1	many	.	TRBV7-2	TGTGCCAGCAGCTTATTGGGCGGACTTGGCAATGAGCAGTTCTTC	CASSLLGGLGNEQFF
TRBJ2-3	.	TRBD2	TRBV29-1	TGCAGCGTTAAGGGATATCTAGCGGGAGTTCATACAGATACGCAGTATTTT	CSVKGYLAGVHTDTQYF
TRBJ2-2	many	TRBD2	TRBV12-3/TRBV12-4	TGTGCCAGCACCCCGGGAGGCACCGGGGAGCTGTTTTTT	CASTPGGTGELFF
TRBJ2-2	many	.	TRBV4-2	TGTGCCAGCCTACCTTTGGGGGAAGGCGGGGAGCTGTTTTTT	CASLPLGEGGELFF
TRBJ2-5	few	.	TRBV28	TGTGCCAGCAGTTTCCCCCCGAAAGAGACCCAGTACTTC	CASSFPPKETQYF
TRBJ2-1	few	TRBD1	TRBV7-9	TGTGCCAGCAGTTTTGACAGGGGCACCCCGGGGCAGTTCTTC	CASSFDRGTPGQFF
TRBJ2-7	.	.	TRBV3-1	TGTGCCAGCAGCCAAGCGGGGGCGGCGGGCTATCTCTACGAGCAGTACTTC	CASSQAGAAGYLYEQYF
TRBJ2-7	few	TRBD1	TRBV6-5	TGTGCCAGCAGTTACACGACAGGGTCGGGGGAGCAGTACTTC	CASSYTTGSGEQYF
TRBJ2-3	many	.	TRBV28	TGTGCCCGCCCTCCGGGCCTCGAAACAGATACGCAGTATTTT	CARPPGLETDTQYF
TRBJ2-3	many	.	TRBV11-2	TGTGCCAGCAGATCTGGAGCAGATACGCAGTATTTT	CASRSGADTQYF
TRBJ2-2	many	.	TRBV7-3	TGTGCCAGCAGTCCAACGGGCGGGGCCGGGGAGCTGTTTTTT	CASSPTGGAGELFF